The 21 T cell receptor beta chains below all came from one sample that was sequenced in a study of beta chain features in type 1 diabetes. Every bit of the isolated RNA underwent reverse transcription, so sequencing read expressed TCRB transcripts. This table comes from immunoSEQ multiplex PCR, and its TCRdb copy is limited to in-frame clones, with some not included. The sample holds about 220,000 clones, 11% seen once. The material sequenced was central memory CD4+ T cells from blood. The receptors were gathered from a young man in good health.

This clone was seen a handful of times. At the DNA level, this CDR3 is encoded by other sequences in the same sample as well. The chain couples TRBV5-1 to TRBJ2-5; TRBD2 matches at 8 bases. The V gene's germline CDR1 is SGHRS and CDR2 YFSETQ. The CDR3 totals 15 residues. With V trimmed by 1 base and J by 0 bases, 2 bases remained unmatched. The CDR3 spells CASSLLAGNQETQYF. In nucleotides, the CDR3 is TGCGCCAGCAGCTTGTTAGCGGGAAACCAAGAGACCCAGTACTTC.

The chain combines TRBV5-8 with TRBJ2-6, with no clear D. The germline V gene has CDR1 SGHTS and CDR2 YDEGEE. This CDR3 region has 17 residues. V gave up 5 bases and J gave up 0 bases, with 15 bases separating them. CDR3 coding DNA: TGTGCCAGCAGATTAATTCGATCCCTCTCTGGGGCCAACGTCCTGACTTTC. It codes for CASRLIRSLSGANVLTF. Full variable domain (missing parts from reference TRBV5-8 and TRBJ2-6): EAGVTQSPTHLIKTRGQQATLRCSPISGHTSVYWYQQALGLGLQFLLWYDEGEERNRGNFPPRFSGRQFPNYSSELNVNALELEDSALYLCASRLIRSLSGANVLTFGAGSRLTVL.

The genes are TRBV11-2 and TRBJ2-1, with 8 positions matching TRBD1. V was pared by 5 bases and J by 3 bases, with 6 bases of the junction left unmatched. Germline CDR1 and CDR2: SGHAT and FQNNGV. The CDR3 is made up of 15 amino acids. The CDR3 here is CASSTDRGYYNEQFF. The CDR3 DNA follows: TGTGCCAGCAGCACAGACAGGGGTTACTACAATGAGCAGTTCTTC.

The gene calls are TRBV7-2 and TRBJ1-2, with 7 bases matching TRBD1. This CDR3 spans 15 amino acids. Trimming took 5 bases from V and 3 from J; bases not matched to a gene: 9. Germline CDR1 SGHTA, CDR2 FQGNSA. CDR3 sequence (DNA): TGTGCCAGCAGCATCAGGTCCGGGACAGACTATGGCTACACCTTC. Encoded protein: CASSIRSGTDYGYTF.

This clone was seen only a few times. This chain links TRBV9 with TRBJ2-3; perhaps TRBD1 as D (6 bases). Deletions cut 0 bases from V and 3 bases from J, with 11 bases between. This CDR3 has 15 residues. The V gene's germline CDR1 is SGDLS and CDR2 YYNGEE. In DNA form, the CDR3 reads TGTGCCAGCAGCGTAGCGGCAGGGGAGACAGATACGCAGTATTTT. Translating it yields CASSVAAGETDTQYF.

This clone has more than one count but fewer than ten. CDR3 sequence: CASSYGDTWNTEAFF. CDR3 DNA: TGTGCCAGCAGTTACGGGGACACCTGGAACACTGAAGCTTTCTTT. The J gene is TRBJ1-1, the V gene TRBV6-6; D possibly corresponds to TRBD1 (6 bases). This CDR3 comprises 15 residues. Trimming cost V 2 bases and J 1 base, with 11 bases left between them. From germline, CDR1 is MNHNY and CDR2 SVGAGI (reference sequence).

The CDR3 is CASSVRDRGGNEQFF. For the CDR3, the DNA is TGCGCCAGCAGCGTACGGGACAGGGGAGGCAATGAGCAGTTCTTC. The chain has TRBV4-1 and TRBJ2-1; 10 positions match TRBD1. The germline V gene has CDR1 MGHRA and CDR2 YSYEKL. This CDR3 is built from 15 residues. The V segment lost 5 bases and the J segment 6 bases; nucleotides outside the gene matches: 7.

The rearrangement uses TRBV5-1 and TRBJ2-7; 12 bases line up with TRBD2. CDR3 size: 16 residues. CDR1 and CDR2 (germline): SGHRS, YFSETQ. Germline trimming cut 3 bases from V and 3 bases from J; bases unmatched to any gene: 7. As DNA, the CDR3 is TGCGCCAGCAGCTCAAACCTACTAGCGGGAGGCTACGAGCAGTACTTC. This sequence encodes CASSSNLLAGGYEQYF. The full variable domain, its missing parts supplied by reference TRBV5-1 and TRBJ2-7, is KAGVTQTPRYLIKTRGQQVTLSCSPISGHRSVSWYQQTPGQGLQFLFEYFSETQRNKGNFPGRFSGRQFSNSRSEMNVSTLELGDSALYLCASSSNLLAGGYEQYFGPGTRLTVT.

The CDR3 nucleotides read TGTGCCAGCAGCTTAGACCTCACGACAGGGCATAGGAATGGCTACACCTTC. Translated: CASSLDLTTGHRNGYTF. The chain is built from TRBV7-9 and TRBJ1-2; 7 bases agree with TRBD1. CDR3 length: 17 amino acids. Trimming removed 1 base from V and 6 bases from J; junction bases left unmatched: 14. CDR1 is SEHNR and CDR2 is FQNEAQ in the germline V gene (reference sequence). The variable domain in full, completed from reference TRBV7-9 and TRBJ1-2, reads DTGVSQNPRHKITKRGQNVTFRCDPISEHNRLYWYRQTLGQGPEFLTYFQNEAQLEKSRLLSDRFSAERPKGSFSTLEIQRTEQGDSAMYLCASSLDLTTGHRNGYTFGSGTRLTVV.

V and J are TRBV29-1 and TRBJ1-2; D not certain. The germline gives CDR1 SQVTM, CDR2 ANQGSEA. This CDR3 region has 12 residues. The ends were cut back, 4 bases at V and 8 bases at J, with 14 bases in the middle. Here the CDR3 reads CSVGGSGLGYTF. The CDR3 nucleotides read TGCAGCGTTGGGGGTTCGGGTTTGGGCTACACCTTC.

This clone appeared a few times. The genes are TRBV5-1 and TRBJ2-1; D is perhaps TRBD2 (6 bases). V was cut by 3 bases and J by 2 bases, with 12 bases left in between. Germline assignment: CDR1 SGHRS and CDR2 YFSETQ. The CDR3 is 15 amino acids. CDR3 sequence: CASSWDSITYNEQFF. CDR3 nucleotide sequence: TGCGCCAGCAGCTGGGACTCAATCACCTACAATGAGCAGTTCTTC.

The V and J genes are TRBV2 and TRBJ1-4; D gene ambiguous. The germline V gene encodes CDR1 SNHLY and CDR2 FYNNEI. The V and J ends lost 4 bases and 8 bases respectively, with 8 bases between them. This CDR3 spans 12 amino acids. CDR3 nucleotide sequence: TGTGCCAGCAGTGTGTCGGTGGAAAAACTGTTTTTT. This encodes CASSVSVEKLFF.

Turning to this clone: The same CDR3 arises from other DNA sequences in this sample as well. This chain connects TRBV13 to TRBJ2-7; D might be TRBD1 (6 bases). Germline V gives CDR1 PRHDT, CDR2 FYEKMQ (reference sequence). There are 12 residues in the CDR3. V shed 5 bases and J shed 4 bases, with 9 bases lying between them. In nucleotides, the CDR3 is TGTGCCAGCAGCCCGGACAGATACGAGCAGTACTTC. It encodes CASSPDRYEQYF. The entire variable domain, with the rest obtained from reference TRBV13 and TRBJ2-7, is as follows: AAGVIQSPRHLIKEKRETATLKCYPIPRHDTVYWYQQGPGQDPQFLISFYEKMQSDKGSIPDRFSAQQFSDYHSELNMSSLELGDSALYFCASSPDRYEQYFGPGTRLTVT.

The V and J genes are TRBV30 and TRBJ1-6; D might be TRBD1 (6 bases). This CDR3 has 17 amino acids. Trimming removed 3 bases from V and 0 bases from J, with 15 bases in between. Germline values: CDR1 GTSNPN, CDR2 SVGIG (reference sequence). CDR3 amino acids: CAWRIWQGSSYNSPLHF. The CDR3 region has the DNA TGTGCCTGGAGGATCTGGCAGGGGAGCTCCTATAATTCACCCCTCCACTTT.

There are a few counts of this clone. The chain couples TRBV7-9 to TRBJ1-3, with 8 bases fitting TRBD1. The CDR3 has 16 residues. Looked up from germline, CDR1 is SEHNR and CDR2 is FQNEAQ (reference sequence). J was trimmed by 0 bases and V by 5 bases; bases with no gene match: 6. The CDR3 sequence: CASSTRQGSSGNTIYF. Written as DNA, the CDR3 is TGTGCCAGCAGCACCCGACAGGGGAGCTCTGGAAACACCATATATTTT.

V usage is TRBV5-1 and J usage is TRBJ2-3; 9 bases agree with TRBD2. CDR3 length equals 16 residues. V lost 4 bases and J lost 4; bases outside the gene matches: 10. Germline V gene data show CDR1 as SGHRS and CDR2 as YFSETQ. The CDR3 region is CASSPTASGTPDTQYF. DNA for the CDR3: TGCGCCAGCAGCCCGACGGCTAGCGGGACCCCAGATACGCAGTATTTT.

This clone was seen repeatedly, ten times or more. The chain combines TRBV5-6 with TRBJ2-7; 10 positions match TRBD1. From germline, CDR1 is SGHDT and CDR2 YYEEEE. The V gene end was trimmed by 6 bases and the J gene end by 2 bases; junction bases not matched to a gene: 5. This CDR3 contains 14 residues. CDR3 residues: CASTSGTGAYEQYF. The CDR3 bases are TGTGCCAGCACCAGCGGGACAGGGGCCTACGAGCAGTACTTC.

This clone was seen only a few times. The chain combines TRBV6-5 with TRBJ2-5, with TRBD2 matching 10 bases. The trim removed 4 bases at V and 3 bases at J, leaving 5 bases unmatched. The germline V gene has CDR1 MNHEY and CDR2 SVGAGI. This CDR3 contains 15 residues. CDR3 residues: CASSSGLAVKETQYF. DNA of the CDR3: TGTGCCAGCAGTTCCGGACTAGCGGTTAAAGAGACCCAGTACTTC.

This clone was recorded many times. The chain combines TRBV10-2 with TRBJ2-7, with a weak D call TRBD1 (6 bases). The germline V and J ends were trimmed by 7 bases and 6 bases, with 16 bases remaining between them. There are 13 residues in the CDR3. Per germline, CDR1 WSHSY and CDR2 SAAADI. This chain's CDR3 is CASKIQGFGEQYF. The CDR3 DNA reads TGCGCCAGCAAAATACAGGGATTCGGCGAGCAGTACTTC.

This clone was counted a few times. J is TRBJ2-5 and V is TRBV5-1, with D hard to call. Trimming removed 0 bases at V and 2 bases at J, with 5 bases between. Germline V gene lookup returns CDR1 SGHRS and CDR2 YFSETQ. This CDR3 is built from 13 residues. CDR3 loop: CASSLAQQETQYF. The CDR3 region has the DNA TGCGCCAGCAGCTTGGCACAGCAAGAGACCCAGTACTTC. The entire variable domain, with the rest obtained from reference TRBV5-1 and TRBJ2-5, is as follows: KAGVTQTPRYLIKTRGQQVTLSCSPISGHRSVSWYQQTPGQGLQFLFEYFSETQRNKGNFPGRFSGRQFSNSRSEMNVSTLELGDSALYLCASSLAQQETQYFGPGTRLLVL.

This clone was found many times. The chain couples TRBV28 to TRBJ2-2; D gene uncertain. CDR1 is MDHEN, CDR2 SYDVKM, per germline. Deletions cut 2 bases from V and 4 bases from J, with 5 bases between. The CDR3 loop spans 13 amino acids. CDR3 DNA sequence: TGTGCCAGCAGTTTAGGGATCACCGGGGAGCTGTTTTTT. The encoded protein is CASSLGITGELFF.